Listed here is a single TCR beta chain. Its antigen is unknown. Frozen PBMC stocks contributed approximately 2.1 micrograms of genomic DNA to the TCR beta libraries. The data were obtained in a study of cytotoxic CD8 clonotypes in ibrutinib-treated CLL. General observations from the study: Clonality (at baseline) was higher than in age-matched healthy donors and tracked circulating CD8+ T-cell counts.

Sequencing used immunoSEQ multiplex PCR; TCRdb keeps in-frame clones, though not all of them. The data contain tens of thousands of clones, roughly 50% of them singletons. The CDR3 is 15 amino acids. Germline CDR1 reads SGHVS; CDR2 reads FNYEAQ. V was pared by 1 base and J by 2 bases, with 10 bases between. The TCR was taken from a human donor with chronic lymphocytic leukemia. The J gene is TRBJ2-3, the V gene TRBV7-6, with D unresolved. The specimen comprised PBMCs, sampled after 12 months of ibrutinib treatment. This chain's CDR3 is CASSLGGGNTDTQYF. The CDR3 DNA follows: TGTGCCAGCAGCTTAGGTGGCGGAAACACAGATACGCAGTATTTT.